What follows are 21 T cell receptor beta chains derived from one specimen sequenced in a study of a mutant IDH1 vaccine in newly diagnosed glioma. Generated by immunoSEQ multiplex PCR, the TCRdb table keeps only in-frame clones and is missing some. The data show 23,000 or so clones, about three quarters seen once. Time point defined: week 5, during vaccination. What each vaccine dose contained was 300 ug of mutant IDH1 20-mer peptide, accompanied by topical imiquimod. Antigens for these TCRs are unknown. The sample in question was PBMCs, obtained from a glioma patient whose treatment included an IDH1 peptide vaccine. Receptor source: a man aged 35 to 55 with glioma.

V usage is TRBV7-2 and J usage is TRBJ2-1; TRBD2 aligns across 11 bases. Germline V CDR1 and CDR2: SGHTA, FQGNSA. The CDR3 is 15 amino acids. V lost 8 bases and J lost 7; bases outside the gene matches: 10. CDR3 in amino acids: CASPTGTSGWNEQFF. DNA for the CDR3: TGTGCCAGCCCGACCGGGACTAGCGGTTGGAATGAGCAGTTCTTC.

The V and J genes are TRBV5-1 and TRBJ1-3; TRBD1 agrees at 9 bases. Germline V CDR1 and CDR2: SGHRS, YFSETQ. The CDR3 is 15 residues long. V shed 5 bases and J 4 bases; nucleotides not matched to a gene: 7. The CDR3 nucleotides are TGCGCCAGCAGTCCGGTCGGACAGGGGGGAAACACCATATATTTT. It translates to CASSPVGQGGNTIYF.

The chain joins TRBV19 to TRBJ1-4; D ambiguous. The CDR3 spans 14 residues. Germline CDR1 reads LNHDA; CDR2 reads SQIVND (reference sequence). With 5 bases removed from V and 0 bases from J, the gap between germline ends came to 7 bases. CDR3 residues: CASSPSTTNEKLFF. CDR3 in DNA: TGTGCCAGTAGTCCCAGCACAACTAATGAAAAACTGTTTTTT.

V gene TRBV7-2 combines with J gene TRBJ2-3; D is uncertain. Germline CDR1 is SGHTA and CDR2 is FQGNSA. This CDR3 is 14 amino acids long. V was clipped by 5 bases and J by 5 bases, with 14 bases between them. CDR3 protein: CASSLEPVGDTQYF. CDR3 DNA sequence: TGTGCCAGCAGCCTGGAGCCAGTAGGAGATACGCAGTATTTT.

The chain joins TRBV28 to TRBJ1-5; D might be TRBD1 (5 bases). V lost 8 bases and J 6 bases, leaving 17 bases between the germline ends. CDR3 length equals 14 residues. Germline V gives CDR1 MDHEN, CDR2 SYDVKM. The CDR3 loop reads CASQKRVGGQPQHF. CDR3 DNA sequence: TGTGCCAGCCAGAAGCGGGTCGGGGGTCAGCCCCAGCATTTT.

This clone occurred a few times. This chain links TRBV4-2 with TRBJ2-6; D is perhaps TRBD2 (7 bases). The CDR3 is made up of 17 amino acids. With 1 base removed from V and 0 bases from J, the gap between germline ends came to 10 bases. Germline V lookup: CDR1 LGHNA, CDR2 YNFKEQ. CDR3: CASSQGGGSSGANVLTF. The CDR3 region has the DNA TGTGCCAGCAGCCAAGGGGGGGGCAGCTCTGGGGCCAACGTCCTGACTTTC.

The rearrangement links TRBV25-1 to TRBJ1-4, with 10 bases that match TRBD1. V lost 1 base and J lost 8; bases outside the gene matches: 4. Germline assignment: CDR1 MGHDK and CDR2 SYGVNS. This CDR3 contains 15 residues. CDR3 sequence (DNA): TGTGCCAGCAGTGAATTTGGACAGGGGGGAGAAAAACTGTTTTTT. Amino acid sequence: CASSEFGQGGEKLFF.

The V call is TRBV14, the J call TRBJ1-3; D might be TRBD1 (5 bases). This CDR3 spans 16 amino acids. The germline CDR1 and CDR2 sequences are SGHDN and FVKESK. V was trimmed by 4 bases and J by 0 bases, leaving 13 bases between them. The CDR3 DNA sequence: TGTGCCAGCAGCCGACAGCTCCCTGACTCTGGAAACACCATATATTTT. Encoded protein: CASSRQLPDSGNTIYF. Using reference TRBV14 and TRBJ1-3 for the parts outside the CDR3, the full variable domain is EAGVTQFPSHSVIEKGQTVTLRCDPISGHDNLYWYRRVMGKEIKFLLHFVKESKQDESGMPNNRFLAERTGGTYSTLKVQPAELEDSGVYFCASSRQLPDSGNTIYFGEGSWLTVV.

In this sample, this clone turned up a few times. The rearrangement links TRBV2 to TRBJ1-1; TRBD1 might be the D (6 bases). V shed 6 bases and J shed 5 bases, with 16 bases lying between them. CDR3 length: 14 residues. Germline values: CDR1 SNHLY, CDR2 FYNNEI. The CDR3 region is CASRRRGVGTEAFF. CDR3 nucleotides: TGTGCCAGCAGACGCAGGGGTGTGGGGACTGAAGCTTTCTTT.

This chain joins TRBV18 and TRBJ1-6, with 7 bases aligning to TRBD1. Germline CDR1 is KGHSH and CDR2 is LQKENI. The CDR3 is 15 residues long. The J segment lost 8 bases and the V segment lost 3 bases, leaving 7 bases of the junction unmatched. CDR3: CASSPTTGRYSPLHF. CDR3 sequence (DNA): TGTGCCAGCTCACCTACGACAGGGAGGTATTCACCCCTCCACTTT.

The V call is TRBV5-1, the J call TRBJ2-5; 7 bases match TRBD2. There are 12 residues in the CDR3. CDR1 and CDR2 (germline): SGHRS, YFSETQ. The trim removed 4 bases at V and 3 bases at J, leaving 0 bases unmatched. The CDR3 protein is CASSLAEETQYF. The CDR3 DNA is TGCGCCAGCAGCCTAGCGGAAGAGACCCAGTACTTC.

The rearrangement joins TRBV27 to TRBJ1-1; TRBD1 agrees at 10 bases. The CDR3 covers 13 residues. With V trimmed by 10 bases and J by 5 bases, 7 bases remained unmatched. The germline gives CDR1 MNHEY, CDR2 SMNVEV (reference sequence). CDR3 region: CATAPGQGTEAFF. Written as DNA, the CDR3 is TGTGCCACAGCCCCGGGACAGGGGACTGAAGCTTTCTTT.

The chain combines TRBV6-1 with TRBJ1-5, with D unresolved. The CDR3 runs to 14 residues. CDR1 is MNHNS, CDR2 SASEGT, per germline. V lost 5 bases and J lost 4, with 12 bases in between. The CDR3 reads CASSSLGENQPQHF. The CDR3, as DNA: TGTGCCAGCAGTAGCCTGGGAGAGAATCAGCCCCAGCATTTT.

The chain carries TRBV28 and TRBJ1-1; D is uncertain. The V end lost 3 bases, the J end lost 5 bases, and 19 bases lay between the germline ends. Germline lookup yields CDR1 MDHEN and CDR2 SYDVKM. This CDR3 has 16 residues. As DNA, the CDR3 is TGTGCCAGCAGTTTTCCCTCGGACGTACGAGGGACTGAAGCTTTCTTT. Its translation is CASSFPSDVRGTEAFF.

This clone occurred once. V and J are TRBV13 and TRBJ2-7; D perhaps matches TRBD2 (6 bases). This CDR3 has 14 residues. Germline V lookup: CDR1 PRHDT, CDR2 FYEKMQ (reference sequence). V gave up 5 bases and J gave up 4 bases, with 15 bases separating them. For the CDR3, the DNA is TGTGCCAGCAGCCTGCGTGGAGGGCCGTACGAGCAGTACGTC. Protein product: CASSLRGGPYEQYV.

The chain is built from TRBV14 and TRBJ2-2; D is perhaps TRBD2 (6 bases). Germline V gene data show CDR1 as SGHDN and CDR2 as FVKESK. The CDR3 extends over 20 amino acids. The V end lost 2 bases, the J end lost 2 bases, and 24 bases lay between the germline ends. The CDR3 protein is CASSQRRSSGRSLNTGELFF. DNA for the CDR3: TGTGCCAGCAGCCAACGTAGGTCCAGCGGGCGATCCTTAAACACCGGGGAGCTGTTTTTT.

As for this clone: Other nucleotide sequences from this sample produce the same CDR3. The gene calls are TRBV7-8 and TRBJ2-5; D might be TRBD2 (6 bases). The CDR3 sequence is 14 residues long. Between the trimmed V and J ends, which lost 6 bases and 3 bases, there was a span of 14 bases. Germline lookup yields CDR1 SGHVS and CDR2 FQNEAQ. The CDR3 nucleotides are TGTGCCAGCAGGGAACTCCAGCGGGAAGAGACCCAGTACTTC. Protein: CASRELQREETQYF.

The CDR3 reads CASSSTDTQYF. CDR3 bases: TGTGCCAGCAGCTCCACAGATACGCAGTATTTT. The chain carries TRBV11-3 and TRBJ2-3; D gene uncertain. The CDR3 is 11 amino acids. The ends were cut back, 4 bases at V and 2 bases at J, with 1 base in the middle. The germline V gene has CDR1 SGHNT and CDR2 YENEEA.

This chain links TRBV5-8 with TRBJ1-1, with TRBD1 as a possible D gene (5 bases). The CDR3 extends over 15 amino acids. Germline CDR1 SGHTS, CDR2 YDEGEE. V lost 0 bases and J 1 base, leaving 10 bases between the germline ends. The CDR3 sequence is CASSLVGAPNTEAFF. CDR3 coding DNA: TGTGCCAGCAGCTTGGTCGGGGCACCGAACACTGAAGCTTTCTTT.

This chain connects TRBV29-1 to TRBJ2-7; D is possibly TRBD1 (7 bases). The germline gives CDR1 SQVTM, CDR2 ANQGSEA. V lost 7 bases and J lost 5, with 27 bases in between. The CDR3 totals 16 residues. The CDR3 DNA sequence: TGCAGCGCCCCCGGAGGGGGCGGGACTCCCCACGACGAGCAGTACGTC. Amino acids: CSAPGGGGTPHDEQYV.

This chain links TRBV6-1 with TRBJ1-4; TRBD1 aligns across 7 bases. The CDR3 consists of 14 residues. The trim removed 6 bases at V and 8 bases at J, leaving 9 bases unmatched. Germline CDR1 and CDR2: MNHNS and SASEGT. CDR3 region: CASREGQNPEKLFF. In DNA form, the CDR3 reads TGTGCCAGCAGGGAGGGACAGAATCCCGAAAAACTGTTTTTT.